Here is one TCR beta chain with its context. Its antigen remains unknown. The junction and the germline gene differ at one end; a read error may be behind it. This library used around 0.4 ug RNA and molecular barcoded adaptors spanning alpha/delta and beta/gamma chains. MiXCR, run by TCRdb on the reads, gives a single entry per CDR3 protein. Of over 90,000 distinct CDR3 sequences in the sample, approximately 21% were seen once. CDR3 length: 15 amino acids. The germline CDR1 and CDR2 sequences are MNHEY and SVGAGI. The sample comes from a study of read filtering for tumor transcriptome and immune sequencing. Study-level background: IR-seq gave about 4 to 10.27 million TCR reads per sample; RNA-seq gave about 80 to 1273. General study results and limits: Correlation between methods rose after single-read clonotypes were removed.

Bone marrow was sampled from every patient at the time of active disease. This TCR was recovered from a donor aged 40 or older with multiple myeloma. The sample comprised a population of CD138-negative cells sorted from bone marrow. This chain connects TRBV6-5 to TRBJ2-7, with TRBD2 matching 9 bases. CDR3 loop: CASSHNSGGSCEQYF. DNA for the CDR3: TGTGCCAGCAGTCACAATAGCGGGGGCTCCTGCGAGCAGTACTTC.